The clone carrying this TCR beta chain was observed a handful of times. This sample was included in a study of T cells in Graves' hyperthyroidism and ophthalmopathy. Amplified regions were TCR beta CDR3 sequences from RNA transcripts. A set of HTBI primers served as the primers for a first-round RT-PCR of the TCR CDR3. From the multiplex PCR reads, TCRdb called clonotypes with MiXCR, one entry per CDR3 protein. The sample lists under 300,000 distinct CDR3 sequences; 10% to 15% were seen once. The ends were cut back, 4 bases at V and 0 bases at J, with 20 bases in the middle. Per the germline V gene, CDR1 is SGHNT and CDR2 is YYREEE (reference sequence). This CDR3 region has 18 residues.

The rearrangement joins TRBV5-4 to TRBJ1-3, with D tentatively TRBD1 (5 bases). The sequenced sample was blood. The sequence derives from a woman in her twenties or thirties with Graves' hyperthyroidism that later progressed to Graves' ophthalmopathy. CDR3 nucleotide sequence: TGTGCCAGCAGCATCTCGACAGCCTACACCTCCTCTGGAAACACCATATATTTT. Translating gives CASSISTAYTSSGNTIYF. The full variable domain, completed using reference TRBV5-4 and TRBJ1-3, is ETGVTQSPTHLIKTRGQQVTLRCSSQSGHNTVSWYQQALGQGPQFIFQYYREEENGRGNFPPRFSGLQFPNYSSELNVNALELDDSALYLCASSISTAYTSSGNTIYFGEGSWLTVV.